The 15 T cell receptor delta chains presented below share a single source sample, sequenced in a study of γδ T cells in repeated Plasmodium falciparum infection. TCRdb re-analyzed the multiplex PCR reads via CATT. This sample carries under 50,000 delta-chain clones, about 1.5% of them seen once, and the ten largest clones take roughly 8.6%. Bulk repertoires came from Vgamma9/Vdelta2+ or Vdelta2-negative gammadelta T cells flow-sorted from PBMC. The sample was gamma-delta T cells from blood. Receptors originate from a pool of human donors (malaria-infected and uninfected, not separated).

At least ten counts were recorded for this clone. A read error is possible here, since a much larger clone lies one base away. The chain couples TRDV1 to TRDJ1; 8 nucleotides agree with TRDD3. There are 25 residues in the CDR3. Per germline, CDR1 TSWWSYY and CDR2 QGS. V dropped 3 bases and J dropped 0; count of bases not matched to a gene: 33. CDR3 bases: TGTGCTCTTGGGGAGCTACGGCCTTCCCGAACCTACTGGGGGTCTCCCCGCGTGAACACCGATAAACTCATCTTT. It codes for CALGELRPSRTYWGSPRVNTDKLIF.

This clone was detected many times. The TCRdb protein, from a much larger clone, departs from this DNA's translation at residue 17, likely by read error; the protein shown derives from the DNA. The V call is TRDV1, the J call TRDJ3; 12 positions agree with TRDD3. From germline, CDR1 is TSWWSYY and CDR2 QGS. The CDR3 is 24 residues long. The CDR3 DNA reads TGTGCTCTTGGGGAAAGGCCCTACCTTCCAACTGGGGGATACTTCTCCCGGGACACCCGACAGATGTTTTTC. Residues: CALGERPYLPTGGYFSRDTRQMFF.

Note on this clone: This DNA translates differently at residue 15 from the TCRdb protein, which is that of a much larger clone; a read error is likely, and the protein shown is the DNA's own translation. The chain recombines TRDV1 with TRDJ1; D possibly matches TRDD1 or TRDD3 (6 bases each). Matching the DNA to germline supplied the J gene, which TCRdb does not give. The germline V and J ends were trimmed by 5 bases and 0 bases, with 31 bases remaining between them. Per the germline V gene, CDR1 is TSWWSYY and CDR2 is QGS. CDR3 length equals 21 residues. The chain's CDR3 is CALGSPPGKYGSGANTDKLIF. The CDR3 region has the DNA TGTGCTCTTGGGTCCCCTCCAGGGAAATACGGTTCTGGGGCCAACACCGATAAACTCATCTTT.

Only a few counts were recorded for this clone. TCRdb pairs this DNA with a much larger clone's protein that differs at residue 12, likely a read error; the protein shown was translated from the DNA. The CDR3 bases are TGTGCTCTGTCTCCTCAACTGGGGGATAAACTCACCTTT. Protein: CALSPQLGDKLTF. This chain joins TRDV1 and TRDJ1; 11 nucleotides line up with TRDD3. The CDR3 loop spans 13 amino acids. CDR1 is TSWWSYY and CDR2 is QGS in the germline V gene.

In its sample, this clone was seen a few times. Given a far larger clone just one base away, this is likely a sequencing read error. The chain joins TRDV2 to TRDJ1; 7 nucleotides match TRDD3. TCRdb offers no J gene call, so here the DNA was matched to germline to obtain one. Germline values: CDR1 GEAIGNYY, CDR2 EKD. The length of the CDR3 is 15 residues. CDR3 nucleotide sequence: TGCGCCTGTGACACCATAGGGGATAAATCCGATAAACTCATCTTT. Residues: CACDTIGDKSDKLIF.

The sample holds many counts of this clone. This DNA translates differently at residue 12 from the TCRdb protein, which is that of a much larger clone; a read error is likely, and the protein shown is the DNA's own translation. The V gene is TRDV1, the J gene TRDJ2; possible D gene TRDD3, 7 bases. V lost 4 bases and J 6 bases, leaving 24 bases between the germline ends. Germline assignment: CDR1 TSWWSYY and CDR2 QGS. The CDR3 contains 18 residues. The CDR3 nucleotides are TGTGCTCTTGGGGCTCTTCCTCCTCCCTGGGGGGTAGCAGCACAACTCTTCTTT. Translating gives CALGALPPPWGVAAQLFF.

Many counts were recorded for this clone. This chain joins TRDV2 and TRDJ1; no firm D call. From germline, CDR1 is GEAIGNYY and CDR2 EKD. The CDR3 has 13 amino acids. Trimming removed 3 bases from V and 3 bases from J, with 10 bases in between. The CDR3 nucleotides are TGTGCCTGTGACTCGATGGGTTCCGATAAACTCATCTTT. As protein: CACDSMGSDKLIF.

Of note for this clone: TCRdb's listed protein matches a much larger clone and diverges from this DNA's translation at residue 12, likely through a read error; the protein shown comes from the DNA. With the J gene uncalled, the V gene is TRDV1; the D call in the table, TRDD3, was not verified against the DNA. The CDR3 runs 14 residues. The V gene's germline CDR1 is TSWWSYY and CDR2 QGS. DNA of the CDR3: TGTGCTCTAATGGTACTGGGGGACTCCGATAAACCCATCTTT. Protein: CALMVLGDSDKPIF.

This clone has more than one count but fewer than ten. TCRdb records a much larger clone's protein for this DNA, with a difference at residue 9 that likely arises from a read error; the protein given is the translation of the DNA. The chain couples TRDV1 to TRDJ1; D is unresolved. The J gene, absent from TCRdb, was called here by matching the DNA to germline. V was clipped by 3 bases and J by 3 bases, with 11 bases between them. The CDR3 has 14 amino acids. CDR1 TSWWSYY and CDR2 QGS come from the germline V gene. The CDR3 DNA is TGTGCTCTTGGGGACGTTCTGTACGCCGATAAACTCATCTTT. Its translation: CALGDVLYADKLIF.

This clone was counted at least ten times. This DNA's translation differs at residue 17 from TCRdb's protein, which comes from a much larger clone; a read error is likely, and the protein shown is translated from the DNA. The genes are TRDV1 and TRDJ1, with 7 nucleotides matching TRDD2. The CDR3 consists of 19 residues. Per the germline V gene, CDR1 is TSWWSYY and CDR2 is QGS. The CDR3, as DNA: TGTGCTCTTGGGACCTCTATTCCTACAGTGTGGGAGTACACCGATAAACCCATCTTT. Protein product: CALGTSIPTVWEYTDKPIF.

In regard to this clone: TCRdb attributes to this sequence the protein of a much larger clone, which differs from the DNA translation at residue 9; a read error is likely, and the protein displayed is translated from the DNA. This chain links TRDV1 with TRDJ1; TRDD3 matches at 7 bases. Germline lookup yields CDR1 TSWWSYY and CDR2 QGS. The CDR3 extends over 22 amino acids. The V gene end was trimmed by 6 bases and the J gene end by 0 bases; junction bases not matched to a gene: 28. CDR3 in DNA: TGTGCTCTTGGCGACTCTACCCACCTCCGGGGGGACTGGGGACCCTACACCGATAAACTCATCTTT. Its protein product is CALGDSTHLRGDWGPYTDKLIF.

By its share, this clone is medium-sized. In the same sample, other DNA sequences code for this CDR3. The J gene is TRDJ1, the V gene TRDV1, with 8 bases lining up with TRDD3. This CDR3 is built from 18 residues. Germline V gene data show CDR1 as TSWWSYY and CDR2 as QGS. The J segment lost 3 bases and the V segment lost 2 bases, leaving 14 bases of the junction unmatched. The DNA of the CDR3 is TGTGCTCTTGGGGAAAGCCCCCTGTACTGGGGGTCTTCCGATAAACTCATCTTT. Protein: CALGESPLYWGSSDKLIF.

This clone was seen at least ten times. This sequence joins TRDV1 and TRDJ1, with 8 bases that match TRDD3. Germline CDR1 reads TSWWSYY; CDR2 reads QGS. Trimming cost V 1 base and J 2 bases; bases outside gene matches: 24. This CDR3 comprises 22 residues. Written as DNA, the CDR3 is TGTGCTCTTGGGGAACGCTCTAGTCCTACACTGTGGGATACGTGGAAAACCGATAAACTCATCTTT. Amino acids: CALGERSSPTLWDTWKTDKLIF.

Details on this clone: A far larger clone differs by one base, so this is likely a read error. The sample carries other DNA sequences with the same CDR3. The chain recombines TRDV1 with TRDJ1; D is possibly TRDD3 (6 bases). Germline CDR1 and CDR2: TSWWSYY and QGS. This CDR3 is built from 20 residues. Trimming cost V 3 bases and J 0 bases, with 26 bases left between them. The CDR3 region has the DNA TGTGCTCTTGGGGAGTCGAAATCCCGCTCGCCTGGGGAGTACACCGATAAACTCATCTTT. As protein: CALGESKSRSPGEYTDKLIF.

This clone appeared many times. The TCRdb protein comes from a much larger clone and disagrees with this DNA's translation at residue 3, likely due to a read error; the protein given here is derived from the DNA. This CDR3 is CAIGEFTRLPTYWGITGDKLIF. CDR3 DNA: TGTGCTATTGGGGAATTTACGCGTCTTCCTACTTATTGGGGGATAACAGGCGATAAACTCATCTTT. The chain employs TRDV1 and TRDJ1; D may be TRDD3 (9 bases). The CDR3 runs to 22 residues. Germline assignment: CDR1 TSWWSYY and CDR2 QGS.